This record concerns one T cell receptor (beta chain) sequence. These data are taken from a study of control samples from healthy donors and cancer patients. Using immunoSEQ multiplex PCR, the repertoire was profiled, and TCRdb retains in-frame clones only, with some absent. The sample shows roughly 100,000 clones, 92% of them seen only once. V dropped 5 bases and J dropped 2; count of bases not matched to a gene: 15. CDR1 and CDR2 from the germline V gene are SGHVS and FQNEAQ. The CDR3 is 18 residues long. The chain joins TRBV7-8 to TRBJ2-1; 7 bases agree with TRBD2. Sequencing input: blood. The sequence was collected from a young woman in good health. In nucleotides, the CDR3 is TGTGCCAGCAGCCAGCACCCCCTGCGGGGGAGGACCTACAATGAGCAGTTCTTC. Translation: CASSQHPLRGRTYNEQFF.